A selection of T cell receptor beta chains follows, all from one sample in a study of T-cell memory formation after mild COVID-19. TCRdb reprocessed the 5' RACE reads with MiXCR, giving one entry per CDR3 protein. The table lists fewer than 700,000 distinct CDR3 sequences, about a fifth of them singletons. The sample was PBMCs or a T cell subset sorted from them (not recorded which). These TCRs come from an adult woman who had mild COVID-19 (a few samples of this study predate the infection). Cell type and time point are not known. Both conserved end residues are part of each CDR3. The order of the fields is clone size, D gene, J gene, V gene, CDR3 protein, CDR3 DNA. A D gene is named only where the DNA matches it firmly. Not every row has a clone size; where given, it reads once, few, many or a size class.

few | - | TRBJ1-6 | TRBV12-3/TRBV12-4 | CASSAGTHESPLHF | TGTGCCAGCAGCGCCGGGACACACGAGTCACCCCTCCACTTT
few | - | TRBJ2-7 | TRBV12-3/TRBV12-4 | CASSLPGTTYEQYF | TGTGCCAGCAGTTTGCCAGGGACGACCTACGAGCAGTACTTC
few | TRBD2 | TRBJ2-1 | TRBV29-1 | CSGQSGADDEQFF | TGCAGCGGCCAAAGCGGGGCGGACGATGAGCAGTTCTTC
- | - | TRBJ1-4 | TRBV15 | CATSRGQEGKKLFF | TGTGCCACCAGCAGAGGACAGGAGGGAAAAAAACTGTTTTTT
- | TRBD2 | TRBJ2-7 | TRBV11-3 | CASSLSGSSSYEQYF | TGTGCCAGCAGCTTAAGCGGGAGTAGTTCCTACGAGCAGTACTTC
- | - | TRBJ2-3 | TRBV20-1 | CSVCGQINTDTQYF | TGCAGTGTTTGCGGACAGATAAACACAGATACGCAGTATTTT
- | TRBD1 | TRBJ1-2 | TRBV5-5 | CASSTGDRRGSTF | TGTGCCAGCAGCACCGGGGACAGGAGGGGCAGTACCTTC
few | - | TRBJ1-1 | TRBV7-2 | CASSQRAVGNTEAFF | TGTGCCAGCAGCCAACGGGCGGTGGGGAACACTGAAGCTTTCTTT
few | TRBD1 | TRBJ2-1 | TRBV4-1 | CASSLSPGQGDEQFF | TGCGCCAGCAGCCTCTCCCCGGGACAGGGGGATGAGCAGTTCTTC
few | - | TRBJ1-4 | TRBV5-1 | CASSLVGGEKLFF | TGCGCCAGCAGCTTGGTGGGTGGCGAAAAACTGTTTTTT
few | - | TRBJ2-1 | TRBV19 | CASKVGARNEQFF | TGTGCCTCAAAAGTGGGAGCGAGAAATGAGCAGTTCTTC
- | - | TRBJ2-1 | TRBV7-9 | CASSLEGHPSDEQFF | TGTGCCAGCAGCTTAGAGGGACATCCAAGCGATGAGCAGTTCTTC
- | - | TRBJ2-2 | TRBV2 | CASSLQTRLINTGELFF | TGTGCCAGCAGCCTCCAAACTCGATTGATAAACACCGGGGAGCTGTTTTTT
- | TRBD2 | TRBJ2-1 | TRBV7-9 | CASSLLAGEYYNEQFF | TGTGCCAGCAGCTTACTAGCGGGAGAATACTACAATGAGCAGTTCTTC
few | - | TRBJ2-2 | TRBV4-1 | CASSRKGGLQPGELFF | TGCGCCAGCAGCCGAAAGGGCGGGCTCCAACCCGGGGAGCTGTTTTTT
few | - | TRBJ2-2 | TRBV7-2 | CASSRGGRLNTGELFF | TGTGCCAGCAGTCGAGGAGGCAGGCTGAACACCGGGGAGCTGTTTTTT